The 18 T cell receptor beta chains listed next were all sequenced from one sample in a study of Ad26.COV2.S vaccination and SARS-CoV-2 variants (dated by TCRdb to the early 2020s). This sample's treatment or condition label indicates: around 19 received Ad26.COV2.S at low or high dose, single or two shots; 5 received placebo; per-sample allocation not given. For vaccine and placebo recipients, repertoires were sequenced using samples collected on day 63 after the first injection. Libraries were made using the immunoSEQ multiplex PCR assay. The table was pulled from immuneACCESS by TCRdb, which kept in-frame rearrangements only. Such tables lose some clones; where checked, under half of the loss comes from unresolved V genes, and the rest has no known cause. The sample contains 450,000 to 550,000 clones, about 88% of them found a single time. The ten largest clonotypes hold around 1.6% of the sample.

Sequenced material: peripheral blood, taken in a trial of Ad26.COV2.S vaccine versus placebo. The receptors shown here come from a person aged 18-65 years who received the Ad26.COV2.S COVID-19 vaccine or a placebo.

This chain joins TRBV6-5 and TRBJ2-7; 7 bases align to TRBD1. CDR3 length: 15 amino acids. Germline lookup yields CDR1 MNHEY and CDR2 SVGAGI. J lost 2 bases, V lost 6 bases, and 10 bases had no gene match. CDR3 sequence: CASRRTGEPTYEQYF. The CDR3 DNA sequence: TGTGCCAGCAGACGCACAGGGGAACCTACCTACGAGCAGTACTTC.

V and J are TRBV9 and TRBJ2-7; 8 positions match TRBD1. The germline CDR1 and CDR2 sequences are SGDLS and YYNGEE. The J segment lost 7 bases and the V segment lost 0 bases, leaving 24 bases of the junction unmatched. The CDR3 consists of 20 residues. This CDR3 is CASSVGRRTGWAPQGCEQYF. The CDR3 nucleotides are TGTGCCAGCAGCGTAGGGAGGAGGACAGGGTGGGCTCCCCAGGGATGTGAGCAGTACTTC.

The table lists this clone with a count of one. The J gene is TRBJ1-2, the V gene TRBV21-1; no check of the table's D call, TRBD1, against the DNA was made. TRBV21-1 is a documented pseudogene. CDR3 length: 16 residues. CDR3 sequence reads: CASSKVDSYANYGYTF. In DNA form, the CDR3 reads TGTGCCAGCAGCAAAGTGGACAGCTACGCTAACTATGGCTACACCTTC.

This sequence joins TRBV6-6 and TRBJ2-5; the D gene is possibly TRBD2 (6 bases). There are 12 residues in the CDR3. The V gene lost 6 bases and the J gene lost 5 bases, with 10 bases spanning the gap. Germline V lookup: CDR1 MNHNY, CDR2 SVGAGI (reference sequence). This chain's CDR3 is CASSRDSETQYF. The CDR3 DNA sequence: TGTGCCAGCAGCCGGGACTCGGAGACCCAGTACTTC.

The rearrangement links TRBV12-3 or TRBV12-4 to TRBJ2-7; D is unclear. This CDR3 has 13 amino acids. V was cut by 6 bases and J by 1 base, with 10 bases left in between. The chain's CDR3 is CASSMIPSYEQYF. The CDR3, as DNA: TGTGCCAGCAGCATGATTCCTTCCTACGAGCAGTACTTC.

The chain links TRBV7-3 to TRBJ1-1; TRBD1 aligns across 8 bases. Unmatched junction bases numbered 7, after V lost 4 bases and J lost 9 bases. Germline CDR1 is SGHTA and CDR2 is FQGTGA. The CDR3 consists of 13 residues. The CDR3 coding sequence is TGTGCCAGCAGCTCCGGAACAGGGGGGAAAGCTTTCTTT. This sequence encodes CASSSGTGGKAFF. The full variable domain, its missing parts supplied by reference TRBV7-3 and TRBJ1-1, is GAGVSQTPSNKVTEKGKYVELRCDPISGHTALYWYRQSLGQGPEFLIYFQGTGAADDSGLPNDRFFAVRPEGSVSTLKIQRTERGDSAVYLCASSSGTGGKAFFGQGTRLTVV.

This clone was seen once. CDR3 nucleotide sequence: TGTGCCAGCAGCTTAGGTCGAGAGGGTACGCAGTATTTT. Translated: CASSLGREGTQYF. The chain has TRBV7-8 and TRBJ2-3, with D possibly matching TRBD2 (5 bases). The CDR3 length is 13 residues. Germline V lookup: CDR1 SGHVS, CDR2 FQNEAQ. Trimming took 1 base from V and 8 from J, leaving 10 bases between them. The whole variable domain, filled in from reference TRBV7-8 and TRBJ2-3, reads GAGVSQSPRYKVAKRGQDVALRCDPISGHVSLFWYQQALGQGPEFLTYFQNEAQLDKSGLPSDRFFAERPEGSVSTLKIQRTQQEDSAVYLCASSLGREGTQYFGPGTRLTVL.

The chain carries TRBV28 and TRBJ1-4; weak D call: TRBD1 (5 bases). The CDR3 has 13 residues. Germline V lookup: CDR1 MDHEN, CDR2 SYDVKM. V shed 3 bases and J shed 7 bases, with 9 bases lying between them. CDR3 sequence: CASSFGGTEKLFF. The CDR3, as DNA: TGTGCCAGCAGTTTTGGGGGGACTGAAAAACTGTTTTTT.

The J gene is TRBJ2-1, the V gene TRBV14; tentatively, D is TRBD2 (5 bases). CDR3 length equals 16 residues. In germline, CDR1 is SGHDN, CDR2 FVKESK. V lost 1 base to trimming and J lost 0 bases, with 10 bases between them. The CDR3 loop reads CASSQALGVSYNEQFF. Here the CDR3 DNA reads TGTGCCAGCAGCCAAGCACTAGGCGTCTCCTACAATGAGCAGTTCTTC.

The chain's CDR3 is CASRTGANTEAFF. As DNA, the CDR3 is TGCGCCAGCAGAACAGGAGCGAACACTGAAGCTTTCTTT. This rearrangement joins TRBV5-1 to TRBJ1-1; D might be TRBD1 (5 bases). Germline V gene lookup returns CDR1 SGHRS and CDR2 YFSETQ. Trimming cost V 5 bases and J 1 base, with 9 bases left between them. The CDR3 extends over 13 amino acids.

This clone was seen a single time. The chain employs TRBV5-3 and TRBJ1-1; D possibly corresponds to TRBD1 (6 bases). TRBV5-3 is designated an ORF whose function remains uncertain. Trimming cost V 4 bases and J 5 bases, with 15 bases left between them. The CDR3 has 14 residues. The CDR3 DNA follows: TGTGCCAGAAGCCGATTGGACAGTAGGACTGAAGCTTTCTTT. This sequence encodes CARSRLDSRTEAFF.

This clone was picked up a small number of times. This chain connects TRBV6-5 to TRBJ2-4; 7 nucleotides line up with TRBD1. The CDR3 covers 15 residues. The V gene end was trimmed by 6 bases and the J gene end by 6 bases; junction bases not matched to a gene: 11. Germline CDR1 and CDR2: MNHEY and SVGAGI. CDR3 nucleotide sequence: TGTGCCAGCAGACCCGCTACAGGGGCGAGAAACATTCAGTACTTC. As protein: CASRPATGARNIQYF.

V and J are TRBV5-5 and TRBJ1-2, with D perhaps matching TRBD1 (6 bases). Germline V gene sequence: CDR1 SGHKS, CDR2 YYEKEE (reference sequence). The ends were cut back, 4 bases at V and 4 bases at J, with 17 bases in the middle. This CDR3 is built from 15 residues. The CDR3 sequence is CASSLLAHRAYGYTF. In nucleotides, the CDR3 is TGTGCCAGCAGCCTCCTTGCCCACAGGGCCTATGGCTACACCTTC.

This clone was recorded only once. The chain carries TRBV10-3 and TRBJ2-7; the D gene is possibly TRBD1 (6 bases). V was shortened by 6 bases and J by 0 bases, with 12 bases between the two germline ends. CDR1 is ENHRY and CDR2 is SYGVKD in the germline V gene. The CDR3 runs 14 residues. CDR3 in DNA: TGTGCCATCAGCTGGACAGAGGGCTCCTACGAGCAGTACTTC. Its protein product is CAISWTEGSYEQYF.

V gene TRBV11-2 combines with J gene TRBJ1-6, with TRBD1 as a possible D gene (6 bases). The CDR3 consists of 14 residues. The germline gives CDR1 SGHAT, CDR2 FQNNGV. The V gene lost 4 bases and the J gene lost 11 bases, with 15 bases spanning the gap. In DNA form, the CDR3 reads TGTGCCAGCAGCTCTCTTTTACAGGGAACACCCCTCCACTTT. Translating it yields CASSSLLQGTPLHF.

The V call is TRBV3-1 (or the pseudogene TRBV3-2), the J call TRBJ1-1; maybe TRBD1 (6 bases). This CDR3 has 14 amino acids. Looked up from germline, CDR1 is LGHDT and CDR2 is YNNKEL (reference sequence). V lost 2 bases and J 6 bases, leaving 13 bases between the germline ends. The CDR3 loop is CASSQLVRGSEAFF. As DNA, the CDR3 is TGTGCCAGCAGCCAACTAGTCAGGGGCTCTGAAGCTTTCTTT.

The chain is built from TRBV7-6 and TRBJ2-5; 10 nucleotides line up with TRBD2. The germline CDR1 and CDR2 sequences are SGHVS and FNYEAQ. Unmatched junction bases numbered 17, after V lost 5 bases and J lost 5 bases. The CDR3 sequence is 18 residues long. CDR3 residues: CASSPRPLAGASGETQYF. In DNA, the CDR3 is TGTGCCAGCAGCCCCCGACCCCTAGCGGGGGCTTCGGGTGAGACCCAGTACTTC.

This rearrangement joins TRBV27 to TRBJ2-7; D gene ambiguous. Germline values: CDR1 MNHEY, CDR2 SMNVEV (reference sequence). Deletions cut 3 bases from V and 0 bases from J, with 9 bases between. The CDR3 extends over 14 amino acids. The CDR3 DNA reads TGTGCCAGCAGTTTCTCTGGCTTCTCCTACGAGCAGTACTTC. Protein: CASSFSGFSYEQYF.